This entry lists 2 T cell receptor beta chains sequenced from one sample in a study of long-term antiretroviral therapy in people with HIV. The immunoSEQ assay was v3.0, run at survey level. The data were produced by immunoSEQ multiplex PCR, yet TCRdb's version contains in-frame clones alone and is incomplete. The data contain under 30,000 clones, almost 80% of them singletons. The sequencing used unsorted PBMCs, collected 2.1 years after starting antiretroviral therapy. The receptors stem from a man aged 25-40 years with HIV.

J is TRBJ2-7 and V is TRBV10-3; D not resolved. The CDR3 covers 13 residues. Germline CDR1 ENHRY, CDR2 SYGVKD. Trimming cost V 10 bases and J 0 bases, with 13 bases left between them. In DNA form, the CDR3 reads TGTGCCACCCAGGAACTGCTCTCCTACGAGCAGTACTTC. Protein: CATQELLSYEQYF.

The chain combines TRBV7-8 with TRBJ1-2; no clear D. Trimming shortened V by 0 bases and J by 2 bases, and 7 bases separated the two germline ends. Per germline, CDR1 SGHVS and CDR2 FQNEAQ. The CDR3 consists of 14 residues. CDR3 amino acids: CASSLASRNYGYTF. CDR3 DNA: TGTGCCAGCAGCTTAGCATCGAGGAACTATGGCTACACCTTC.